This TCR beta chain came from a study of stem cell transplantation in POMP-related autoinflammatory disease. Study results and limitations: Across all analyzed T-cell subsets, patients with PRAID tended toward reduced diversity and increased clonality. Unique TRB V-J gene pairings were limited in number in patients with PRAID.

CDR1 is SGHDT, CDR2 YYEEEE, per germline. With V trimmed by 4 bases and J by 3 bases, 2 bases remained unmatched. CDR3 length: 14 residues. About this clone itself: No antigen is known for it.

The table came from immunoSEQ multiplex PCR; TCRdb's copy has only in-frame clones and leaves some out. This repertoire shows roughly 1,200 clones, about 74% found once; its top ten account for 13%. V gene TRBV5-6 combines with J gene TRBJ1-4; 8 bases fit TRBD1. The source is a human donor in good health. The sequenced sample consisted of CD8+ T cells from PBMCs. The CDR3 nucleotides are TGTGCCAGCAGCATGACAGGGGCTAATGAAAAACTGTTTTTT. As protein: CASSMTGANEKLFF.